This T cell receptor beta chain was obtained from a study of blood T cell repertoires in COVID-19. The overall study: PBMCs, B-cell-depleted T cells, or T cells were the source of the cDNA or gDNA that made up the material.

The CDR3 is 18 amino acids. With 10 bases clipped from V and 8 bases from J, the junction kept 18 bases outside the gene matches. Looked up from germline, CDR1 is MNHEY and CDR2 is SMNVEV (reference sequence). The data were produced by immunoSEQ multiplex PCR, yet TCRdb's version contains in-frame clones alone and is incomplete. Of about 140,000 clones listed, approximately 85% are singletons. The specimen sequenced was peripheral blood. The receptor comes from a man aged 50 to 59 with acute or convalescent COVID-19. The J gene is TRBJ2-1, the V gene TRBV27; 15 positions match TRBD2. CDR3 loop: CATHPGTSGRLILYEQFF. The CDR3 nucleotides read TGTGCCACCCACCCGGGGACTAGCGGGAGGTTAATTCTATATGAGCAGTTCTTC.